This record looks at one T cell receptor (beta chain) sequence and its context. Its specificity is not known. The record originates from a study of cytomegalovirus exposure and HLA in healthy donors. This CDR3 is built from 14 residues. CDR1 and CDR2 (germline): LNHDA, SQIVND (reference sequence). Trimming took off 7 bases at V and 5 bases at J, with 16 bases between the two ends. 13 Jbeta primers and 60 Vbeta primers were used for the PCR. The method was immunoSEQ multiplex PCR; TCRdb's version includes in-frame clones alone and lacks a portion of them. The sample lists fewer than 200,000 clones; around 83% were seen once. Study-level points and caveats: The likely explanation for a cluster of highly shared sequence variants was sequencing artifact.

Sequencing was performed on PBMCs. The V and J genes are TRBV19 and TRBJ2-3, with D perhaps TRBD1 (6 bases). The sequence came from a girl aged 2 to 10 in good health and CMV-seropositive. The CDR3 loop is CASMRAGAQDTQYF. The DNA for the CDR3 is TGTGCCAGTATGCGGGCAGGGGCGCAAGATACGCAGTATTTT.